The next 14 T cell receptor beta chains were all read from a single sample in a study of blood T cells in healthy people across ages. Next came a second PCR, run for about 7 to 12 cycles, which used a sample-barcoded 5' primer along with a J-beta primer mix. MiXCR, run by TCRdb on the 5' RACE reads, gives a single entry per CDR3 protein. The sample has hundreds of thousands of distinct CDR3 sequences, over 40% seen once. Material: blood. The receptors originated from a woman aged 80 or older in good health.

Concerning this clonotype itself: Given a much more abundant clone one base away, this may be a read error. This sequence joins TRBV27 and TRBJ2-1, with 13 bases matching TRBD2. This CDR3 comprises 14 residues. Unmatched junction bases numbered 5, after V lost 6 bases and J lost 9 bases. The V gene's germline CDR1 is MNHEY and CDR2 SMNVEV (reference sequence). CDR3: CASRRRLAGGEQFF. As DNA, the CDR3 is TGTGCCAGCAGGAGAAGACTAGCGGGAGGTGAGCAGTTCTTC.

This clonotype was detected only a few times. The gene calls are TRBV20-1 and TRBJ2-2, with D possibly being TRBD1 or TRBD2 (5 bases each). Trimming took off 5 bases at V and 3 bases at J, with 19 bases between the two ends. The CDR3 is made up of 16 amino acids. Germline CDR1 is DFQATT and CDR2 is SNEGSKA (reference sequence). The CDR3: CSAPNGGGWDTGELFF. The CDR3, as DNA: TGCAGTGCTCCAAATGGTGGGGGTTGGGACACCGGGGAGCTGTTTTTT.

The CDR3 is CASRRTSGMGEQFF. CDR3 nucleotides: TGTGCCAGCCGGAGGACTAGCGGGATGGGTGAGCAGTTCTTC. The V and J genes are TRBV12-3 or TRBV12-4 and TRBJ2-1; 12 positions match TRBD2. V dropped 8 bases and J dropped 9; count of bases not matched to a gene: 8. This CDR3 is built from 14 residues.

The chain combines TRBV5-1 with TRBJ2-7; no firm D call. Germline values: CDR1 SGHRS, CDR2 YFSETQ. The CDR3 consists of 15 residues. V was clipped by 1 base and J by 2 bases, with 13 bases between them. CDR3 region: CASSLSKPYPYEQYF. DNA of the CDR3: TGCGCCAGCAGCTTGTCAAAACCATATCCCTACGAGCAGTACTTC.

To note about this clonotype: A much larger clone is a single base away; this may be a read error. The rearrangement uses TRBV6-1 and TRBJ2-7, with a weak D call TRBD2 (6 bases). Looked up from germline, CDR1 is MNHNS and CDR2 is SASEGT. CDR3 length: 14 amino acids. V shed 7 bases and J shed 7 bases, with 20 bases lying between them. CDR3 sequence: CASTVGGIDNEQYF. CDR3 nucleotides: TGTGCCAGCACAGTCGGCGGGATCGACAATGAGCAGTACTTC.

The V gene is TRBV7-9, the J gene TRBJ2-7; TRBD2 aligns across 10 bases. There are 14 residues in the CDR3. The germline gives CDR1 SEHNR, CDR2 FQNEAQ (reference sequence). Germline trimming cut 7 bases from V and 6 bases from J; bases unmatched to any gene: 9. The CDR3 nucleotides are TGTGCCAGCAATCCTAGCGGGAGTCCCGGCGAGCAGTACTTC. Its protein is CASNPSGSPGEQYF. Complete variable domain (other parts from reference TRBV7-9 and TRBJ2-7): DTGVSQNPRHKITKRGQNVTFRCDPISEHNRLYWYRQTLGQGPEFLTYFQNEAQLEKSRLLSDRFSAERPKGSFSTLEIQRTEQGDSAMYLCASNPSGSPGEQYFGPGTRLTVT.

This clonotype was picked up many times. The J gene is TRBJ2-1, the V gene TRBV3-1; 7 bases are a match to TRBD2. Germline CDR1 and CDR2: LGHDT and YNNKEL (reference sequence). V shed 8 bases, J shed 10 bases, and the junction held 8 bases outside the gene matches. The length of the CDR3 is 12 residues. As DNA, the CDR3 is TGTGCCAGCTCCGGGTCAGCGGGGGAGCAGTTCTTC. Translating gives CASSGSAGEQFF.

This rearrangement joins TRBV6-5 to TRBJ2-7; D unresolved. Trimming left V 5 bases short and J 5 bases short, with 13 bases between. This CDR3 has 13 amino acids. CDR1 and CDR2 (germline): MNHEY, SVGAGI. Written as DNA, the CDR3 is TGTGCCAGCAGTCCTCCCGGTCGGGACGAGCAGTACTTC. Residues: CASSPPGRDEQYF.

This clonotype has a handful of counts. A read error is possible here, since a much larger clone lies one base away. The V gene is TRBV12-3 or TRBV12-4, the J gene TRBJ2-7; perhaps TRBD1 as D (5 bases). The CDR3 runs to 12 residues. Trimming took 4 bases from V and 7 from J, leaving 11 bases between them. Here the CDR3 DNA reads TGTGCCAGCAGTTCCTACAGGAATGAGCAGTACTTC. This encodes CASSSYRNEQYF.

The V gene is TRBV7-9, the J gene TRBJ2-1, with D hard to call. The germline gives CDR1 SEHNR, CDR2 FQNEAQ (reference sequence). This CDR3 comprises 13 residues. V lost 5 bases, J lost 7 bases, and 12 bases lay in between. The CDR3 nucleotides read TGTGCCAGCAGCATCCCGCCCGGGAATGAGCAGTTCTTC. Translation: CASSIPPGNEQFF.

The CDR3 sequence: CASSQGLGWAQHF. The CDR3 DNA reads TGTGCCAGCAGCCAAGGGCTGGGATGGGCCCAGCATTTT. This chain connects TRBV14 to TRBJ1-5, with D uncertain. The CDR3 has 13 residues. Deletions cut 1 base from V and 11 bases from J, with 12 bases between. The germline V gene has CDR1 SGHDN and CDR2 FVKESK.

The rearrangement uses TRBV6-5 and TRBJ1-4; 10 nucleotides match TRBD1. In germline, CDR1 is MNHEY, CDR2 SVGAGI. This CDR3 is 15 amino acids long. V was pared by 8 bases and J by 11 bases, with 14 bases of the junction left unmatched. This chain's CDR3 is CASFPGTGALEKLFF. The CDR3 bases are TGTGCCAGCTTTCCTGGGACAGGGGCCCTGGAGAAACTGTTTTTT.

The chain recombines TRBV15 with TRBJ2-3; D might be TRBD1 (6 bases). The CDR3 has 17 residues. V lost 3 bases and J 1 base, leaving 17 bases between the germline ends. CDR1 is LNHNV and CDR2 is YYDKDF in the germline V gene (reference sequence). The CDR3 region is CATSRLPINRGTDTQYF. As DNA, the CDR3 is TGTGCCACCAGCAGGTTGCCCATTAACAGGGGCACAGATACGCAGTATTTT.

This clonotype came up a few times. The chain combines TRBV11-3 with TRBJ2-3; unclear D gene. Germline V gene data show CDR1 as SGHNT and CDR2 as YENEEA. V shed 5 bases and J shed 0 bases, with 15 bases lying between them. The CDR3 totals 16 residues. The CDR3 protein is CASSAWSGLSTDTQYF. The CDR3 DNA follows: TGTGCCAGCAGCGCTTGGTCCGGCCTTAGCACAGATACGCAGTATTTT.